One and the same sample provided the 10 T cell receptor beta chains below, sequenced in a study of cytomegalovirus exposure and HLA in healthy donors (dated by TCRdb to 2015 to 2018). The library was prepared using the immunoSEQ multiplex PCR assay. For the multiplex PCR, a mixture combining 60 forward primers for TCR Vbeta segments and 13 reverse primers for TCR Jbeta segments was used. Not all clones reach the TCRdb copy of this immuneACCESS table, which keeps in-frame sequences only. Checked studies attribute under half of the gap to unresolved V genes and leave the rest unexplained. Present in this sample are about 62,000 clones, more than 75% of which were seen just once. Of the sample, 1.4% falls within the top ten clones. Sequencing input: PBMCs. These receptors all stem from a man between 18 and 29 years old in good health and CMV-seronegative.

The V call is TRBV6-1, the J call TRBJ2-6; TRBD1 agrees at 7 bases. Germline CDR1 is MNHNS and CDR2 is SASEGT. The ends lost 4 bases at V and 2 bases at J; junction bases unmatched: 5. This CDR3 contains 16 residues. The CDR3 protein is CASSGKQGAGANVLTF. CDR3 sequence (DNA): TGTGCCAGCAGTGGCAAGCAGGGGGCTGGGGCCAACGTCCTGACTTTC.

The chain employs TRBV7-3 and TRBJ1-6; D not resolved. The V and J ends lost 1 base and 6 bases respectively, with 4 bases between them. The CDR3 is made up of 13 amino acids. Per germline, CDR1 SGHTA and CDR2 FQGTGA. CDR3 residues: CASSLNSNSPLHF. In nucleotides, the CDR3 is TGTGCCAGCAGCTTAAACTCTAATTCACCCCTCCACTTT.

This rearrangement joins TRBV30 to TRBJ1-6, with TRBD1 matching 9 bases. Germline CDR1 is GTSNPN and CDR2 is SVGIG (reference sequence). J was trimmed by 7 bases and V by 4 bases; bases with no gene match: 5. The CDR3 contains 14 residues. CDR3 nucleotides: TGTGCCTGGAAGGGGACAGGGCAAAATTCACCCCTCCACTTT. Its protein product is CAWKGTGQNSPLHF. The full variable domain, completed using reference TRBV30 and TRBJ1-6, is SQTIHQWPATLVQPVGSPLSLECTVEGTSNPNLYWYRQAAGRGLQLLFYSVGIGQISSEVPQNLSASRPQDRQFILSSKKLLLSDSGFYLCAWKGTGQNSPLHFGNGTRLTVT.

The chain carries TRBV27 and TRBJ1-5; 7 bases are shared with TRBD1. The length of the CDR3 is 14 residues. After removal of 6 bases from V and 4 bases from J, the junction contained 6 bases not matched to a gene. The germline V gene has CDR1 MNHEY and CDR2 SMNVEV (reference sequence). The chain's CDR3 is CASSPDRDNQPQHF. The CDR3 DNA reads as TGTGCCAGCAGCCCAGACAGGGATAATCAGCCCCAGCATTTT.

The V and J genes are TRBV29-1 and TRBJ1-1; D is possibly TRBD1 (5 bases). The germline gives CDR1 SQVTM, CDR2 ANQGSEA. The CDR3 is 11 residues long. V dropped 7 bases and J dropped 6 bases, with 12 bases sitting between them. The CDR3 coding sequence is TGCAGCGGGGGCAGGGCCTCTGAAGCTTTCTTT. This codes for CSGGRASEAFF. The whole variable domain, filled in from reference TRBV29-1 and TRBJ1-1, reads SAVISQKPSRDICQRGTSLTIQCQVDSQVTMMFWYRQQPGQSLTLIATANQGSEATYESGFVIDKFPISRPNLTFSTLTVSNMSPEDSSIYLCSGGRASEAFFGQGTRLTVV.

J is TRBJ2-3 and V is TRBV7-6; maybe TRBD1 (6 bases). Looked up from germline, CDR1 is SGHVS and CDR2 is FNYEAQ. The CDR3 loop spans 14 amino acids. Trimming pared 4 bases from V and 5 bases from J, leaving 13 bases between. CDR3 DNA sequence: TGTGCCAGCAGCTCTGTGGGGGCCAGAGATACGCAGTATTTT. It encodes CASSSVGARDTQYF.

The gene calls are TRBV6-5 and TRBJ1-3; TRBD1 agrees at 7 bases. Losses at the gene ends were 2 bases for V and 7 bases for J; bases not matched to a gene: 8. Germline CDR1 and CDR2: MNHEY and SVGAGI. This CDR3 spans 15 amino acids. The CDR3 protein is CASSYGLTGVNTIYF. For the CDR3, the DNA is TGTGCCAGCAGTTACGGGCTAACAGGGGTGAACACCATATATTTT.

The CDR3 is CASPPGGHTDTQYF. In DNA, the CDR3 is TGCGCCAGCCCCCCAGGGGGCCACACAGATACGCAGTATTTT. The chain carries TRBV5-1 and TRBJ2-3; TRBD1 matches 8 bases. CDR1 is SGHRS, CDR2 YFSETQ, per germline. Germline trimming cut 7 bases from V and 2 bases from J; bases unmatched to any gene: 6. The CDR3 is made up of 14 amino acids.

The V call is TRBV13, the J call TRBJ2-7; TRBD1 agrees at 10 bases. Germline loops: CDR1 PRHDT, CDR2 FYEKMQ (reference sequence). The length of the CDR3 is 15 residues. V lost 5 bases to trimming and J lost 4 bases; unmatched junction nucleotides: 8. For the CDR3, the DNA is TGTGCCAGCAGCGACCGGGACAGGGGTATTTACGAGCAGTACTTC. Protein: CASSDRDRGIYEQYF. Supplemented by reference TRBV13 and TRBJ2-7, the full variable domain reads AAGVIQSPRHLIKEKRETATLKCYPIPRHDTVYWYQQGPGQDPQFLISFYEKMQSDKGSIPDRFSAQQFSDYHSELNMSSLELGDSALYFCASSDRDRGIYEQYFGPGTRLTVT.

The J gene is TRBJ1-5, the V gene TRBV5-1; D is possibly TRBD1 (5 bases). CDR1 and CDR2 from the germline V gene are SGHRS and YFSETQ. V was trimmed by 0 bases and J by 0 bases, leaving 7 bases between them. The CDR3 is 15 amino acids. The chain's CDR3 is CASSLVGDSNQPQHF. CDR3 sequence (DNA): TGCGCCAGCAGCTTGGTAGGGGATAGCAATCAGCCCCAGCATTTT.